A single sample is the source of the 16 T cell receptor beta chains below, sequenced in a study of CD8 T cells in Susac syndrome. An amount of RNA that ranged from roughly 0.5 to 1 ug was reverse transcribed with random hexamers. TCRdb recomputed calls from the immunoSEQ multiplex PCR reads with MiXCR, one row per CDR3 protein. The repertoire holds 95,000 to 150,000 distinct CDR3 sequences, with roughly 95% as singletons. Sequencing used CD4+ T cells from PBMCs. These TCRs come from a human donor with Susac syndrome.

This clonotype was found once. This chain connects TRBV29-1 to TRBJ1-1; D ambiguous. This CDR3 has 11 residues. The V end lost 4 bases, the J end lost 8 bases, and 11 bases lay between the germline ends. Germline CDR1 reads SQVTM; CDR2 reads ANQGSEA. Here the CDR3 reads CSVVYGAEAFF. The CDR3 nucleotides are TGCAGCGTTGTGTACGGCGCAGAAGCTTTCTTT.

The CDR3 reads CSTKGFGRETQYF. The CDR3, as DNA: TGCAGCACCAAGGGGTTTGGGCGGGAGACCCAGTACTTC. The V gene is TRBV29-1, the J gene TRBJ2-5; tentative D call: TRBD1 (5 bases). V shed 8 bases and J shed 5 bases, with 18 bases lying between them. The CDR3 covers 13 residues. Germline CDR1 and CDR2: SQVTM and ANQGSEA.

The J gene is TRBJ2-1, the V gene TRBV4-1; no firm D call. The CDR3 sequence is 15 residues long. Trimming pared 0 bases from V and 1 base from J, leaving 7 bases between. Per the germline V gene, CDR1 is MGHRA and CDR2 is YSYEKL. Here the CDR3 reads CASSQEKVSYNEQFF. In nucleotides, the CDR3 is TGCGCCAGCAGCCAAGAGAAAGTGTCCTACAATGAGCAGTTCTTC.

The chain recombines TRBV20-1 with TRBJ1-2, with 7 bases identical to TRBD1. The CDR3 is 14 amino acids. The germline V gene encodes CDR1 DFQATT and CDR2 SNEGSKA (reference sequence). Unmatched junction bases numbered 12, after V lost 5 bases and J lost 6 bases. CDR3: CSAELTGVGDGYTF. Here the CDR3 DNA reads TGCAGTGCTGAACTTACAGGGGTAGGGGATGGCTACACCTTC.

The J gene is TRBJ1-3, the V gene TRBV14; D uncertain. CDR3 size: 13 residues. Between the trimmed V and J ends, which lost 8 bases and 0 bases, there was a span of 8 bases. The V gene's germline CDR1 is SGHDN and CDR2 FVKESK. CDR3 residues: CASSSLSGNTIYF. CDR3 nucleotide sequence: TGTGCCAGCTCGTCCCTCTCTGGAAACACCATATATTTT.

V gene TRBV5-6 combines with J gene TRBJ2-1, with D maybe TRBD1 (6 bases). The V end lost 0 bases, the J end lost 5 bases, and 15 bases lay between the germline ends. The CDR3 runs 16 residues. The germline V gene has CDR1 SGHDT and CDR2 YYEEEE. The CDR3 sequence is CASSLVGWDINNEQFF. For the CDR3, the DNA is TGTGCCAGCAGCTTGGTCGGGTGGGACATAAACAATGAGCAGTTCTTC.

The gene calls are TRBV7-2 and TRBJ2-1; D is possibly TRBD1 (6 bases). CDR1 SGHTA and CDR2 FQGNSA come from the germline V gene. Between the trimmed V and J ends, which lost 1 base and 8 bases, there was a span of 9 bases. The CDR3 runs 13 residues. The CDR3 nucleotides are TGTGCCAGCAGCTTAGAACAGGGTTATGAGCAGTTCTTC. Translated: CASSLEQGYEQFF.

The chain employs TRBV23-1 and TRBJ2-1, with TRBD2 matching 8 bases. TRBV23-1 falls under the ORF class, with uncertain function. CDR3 length: 16 amino acids. V lost 1 base, J lost 0 bases, and 2 bases stayed unmatched. CDR3 residues: CASSQYSGDSYNEQFF. Here the CDR3 DNA reads TGCGCCAGCAGTCAATATAGCGGGGACTCCTACAATGAGCAGTTCTTC.

The J gene is TRBJ1-2, the V gene TRBV20-1, with 8 positions matching TRBD1. The germline V gene encodes CDR1 DFQATT and CDR2 SNEGSKA (reference sequence). The V segment lost 5 bases and the J segment 2 bases; nucleotides outside the gene matches: 7. CDR3 length equals 14 residues. The CDR3 DNA is TGCAGTGCTCCGGACAGGGCACGAAACTATGGCTACACCTTC. Its protein product is CSAPDRARNYGYTF.

This chain uses TRBV5-1 with TRBJ2-1, with D maybe TRBD1 (5 bases). The CDR3 loop spans 15 amino acids. Germline V gene lookup returns CDR1 SGHRS and CDR2 YFSETQ. Trimming pared 0 bases from V and 5 bases from J, leaving 12 bases between. The CDR3 DNA reads TGCGCCAGCAGCTTGGCGGTGGGGCCTCACAATGAGCAGTTCTTC. Its translation is CASSLAVGPHNEQFF.

The chain employs TRBV9 and TRBJ2-4; D gene ambiguous. CDR1 and CDR2 from the germline V gene are SGDLS and YYNGEE. The CDR3 runs to 16 residues. Trimming took 1 base from V and 0 from J, leaving 11 bases between them. The CDR3 sequence: CASSVTAGTAKNIQYF. The CDR3 bases are TGTGCCAGCAGCGTAACCGCAGGTACAGCCAAAAACATTCAGTACTTC.

The chain joins TRBV6-5 to TRBJ1-1; unclear D gene. V was shortened by 5 bases and J by 7 bases, with 8 bases between the two germline ends. There are 11 residues in the CDR3. Germline CDR1 MNHEY, CDR2 SVGAGI. The CDR3: CASSHNHEAFF. The DNA for the CDR3 is TGTGCCAGCAGTCACAACCATGAAGCTTTCTTT.

The genes are TRBV29-1 and TRBJ2-1, with D tentatively TRBD2 (6 bases). CDR1 is SQVTM and CDR2 is ANQGSEA in the germline V gene. The CDR3 consists of 17 residues. The V end was cut by 7 bases, the J end by 1 base, with 23 bases between. DNA of the CDR3: TGCAGCGAAATGGGACTGCCTCTTGTTGGGTCCTACAATGAGCAGTTCTTC. Amino acid sequence: CSEMGLPLVGSYNEQFF.

The chain links TRBV6-5 to TRBJ2-5, with D perhaps TRBD2 (5 bases). CDR1 and CDR2 from the germline V gene are MNHEY and SVGAGI. The V gene lost 6 bases and the J gene lost 5 bases, with 13 bases spanning the gap. The CDR3 has 13 amino acids. The CDR3 loop reads CASRRLMGETQYF. Written as DNA, the CDR3 is TGTGCCAGCAGGCGACTAATGGGGGAGACCCAGTACTTC.

J is TRBJ2-5 and V is TRBV4-1; D is unresolved. The CDR3 is made up of 15 amino acids. CDR1 is MGHRA and CDR2 is YSYEKL in the germline V gene. V was shortened by 3 bases and J by 4 bases, with 15 bases between the two germline ends. The CDR3 bases are TGCGCCAGCAGCCATGGGTATGGGGTGAGAGAGACCCAGTACTTC. Its translation: CASSHGYGVRETQYF.

The genes are TRBV5-6 and TRBJ1-5; no clear D. V was shortened by 3 bases and J by 2 bases, with 12 bases between the two germline ends. CDR1 and CDR2 from the germline V gene are SGHDT and YYEEEE. The CDR3 sequence is 15 residues long. The CDR3 spells CASSSGGNGNQPQHF. CDR3 bases: TGTGCCAGCAGCTCAGGAGGGAATGGCAATCAGCCCCAGCATTTT.